The table lists the clone carrying this T cell receptor (beta chain) with a count of one. The CDR3 is made up of 17 amino acids. The V gene's germline CDR1 is MNHEY and CDR2 SMNVEV (reference sequence). J was trimmed by 2 bases and V by 3 bases; bases with no gene match: 9. These data are taken from a study of blood T cell repertoires in COVID-19. Profiling relied on immunoSEQ multiplex PCR, and the TCRdb table lists in-frame clones only, not all of them. The table lists a few hundred thousand clones, about 90% of them singletons. The clonotype comes from a woman aged 18 to 35 with acute COVID-19. Specimen: PBMCs or T cells enriched from blood (not recorded which). The J gene is TRBJ1-5, the V gene TRBV27, with 8 bases matching TRBD1. CDR3 coding DNA: TGTGCCAGCAGTTTCCATCAAGGACAGGGAGGCAATCAGCCCCAGCATTTT. It is translated as CASSFHQGQGGNQPQHF.